Listed below are T cell receptor beta chains from one sample, sequenced in a study of CD8 T cells in Susac syndrome. TCRdb reanalysed the immunoSEQ multiplex PCR reads using MiXCR and keeps one entry per CDR3 protein. Here the sample spans around 140,000 distinct CDR3 sequences, over 90% being singletons. The specimen sequenced was CD4+ T cells from PBMCs. Every receptor here comes from a human donor with Susac syndrome. CDR3s include the opening cysteine and the closing phenylalanine or tryptophan.

V gene	CDR3 protein
TRBV20-1	CSAARADLSYNEQFF
TRBV10-2	CASSEPPPQGLTEAFF
TRBV15	CATSTNREQLRTF
TRBV2	CASSAGGAGETQYF
TRBV20-1	CSAQQGGGNTEAFF
TRBV20-1	CSALGDRPYYEQYF
TRBV2	CASIEWSRNTEAFF
TRBV4-1	CASSHRDRGAGGYTF
TRBV6-2/TRBV6-3	CASSYSREAGGYEQYF
TRBV20-1	CSAREDRNYGYTF
TRBV20-1	CSANVGGQPQHF
TRBV20-1	CSARLGLARYNEQFF
TRBV7-2	CASSFSAGAGGTDTQYF
TRBV18	CASRKPTGENTEAFF
TRBV18	CASSPAPSSSGNTIYF
TRBV19	CASSLERSTEAFF
TRBV2	CASSVIARTDTQYF
TRBV20-1	CSARDAGETEAFF
TRBV27	CSQSVFLKVIYNEQFF
TRBV29-1	CSARQGATGELFF
TRBV11-2	CASSFLLSGRTEQYF
TRBV25-1	CASSESTVYGYTF
TRBV7-9	CASSPGKTGSLDEQYF
TRBV7-3	CASSSTGYQETQYF
TRBV11-1	CASSLNPYEQYF
TRBV6-5	CASLSKGLDTQYF
TRBV6-6	CASTARLGANVLTF
TRBV29-1	CSAWTGGAFF
TRBV29-1	CSVESRGWGGYTF
TRBV28	CASSSYQPQHF
TRBV25-1	CASSRSRQGAHADTQYF
TRBV20-1	CSARFRGDSEAFF
TRBV18	CASSSGLAAYNEQFF
TRBV10-3	CAIRLTSGANYEQYF
TRBV3-1	CASSPSLGTNNEQFF
TRBV20-1	CSAPGLAEVQETQYF
TRBV12-3/TRBV12-4	CASTGQAIKMNTEAFF
TRBV20-1	CSAILAGVGAEQYF
TRBV12-3/TRBV12-4	CASSLGQINEQYF
TRBV28	CASSSPPGGANYGYTF
TRBV2	CASSDPGRENTEAFF
TRBV20-1	CSALIRPRDTQYF
TRBV3-1	CASSQGLGEGTDTQYF
TRBV9	CASSVSLGEEQYF
TRBV5-1	CASSLGSLNTEAFF
TRBV4-1	CASSQDQHGGGQPQHF
TRBV4-2	CASSQRTANYGYTF
TRBV6-5	CAKSASGSHVYEQYF
TRBV6-1	CASSTGQHYEQYF
TRBV29-1	CSVRTGGRSTEAFF